This paragraph covers one T cell receptor beta chain sequence. Its antigen remains unidentified. It has no much larger one-base neighbor in the sample; base qualities were not kept. Donors were healthy HIV-negative adults with no recently reported acute infections or vaccinations. Every donor was a Caucasian adult residing in Nashville, Tennessee, USA. CD4+ T cells were enriched by magnetic negative selection, after which naive cells were positively selected on CD45RA and the negative fraction was taken as the memory subset. Blood was obtained by leukapheresis, after which PBMCs were separated by Ficoll-Histopaque density gradient centrifugation and cryopreserved in liquid nitrogen vapor phase. Purity and quantity of every magnetically sorted T cell population were checked by analytical flow cytometry. Genomic DNA was isolated from each sorted fraction and quantified by UV absorbance on a Nanodrop 2000c.

Using the deep immunoSEQ assay, TCR CDR3 regions were amplified from genomic DNA by multiplex PCR. Extracted genomic DNA from each cell subset was spread evenly across all wells of several immunoSEQ 96-well plates, with each plate serving as a replicate. For sorted subsets, each replicate PCR was loaded with around 200 ng genomic DNA, equivalent to 25,000 to 35,000 T cell genomes. The purified libraries were quantified using a Qubit 3.0 fluorometer, sized with a Bioanalyzer 2100, and then quantified again using the KAPA Library Quantification kit. Every immunoSEQ 96-well plate was sequenced on a dedicated single-read 150-cycle Illumina NextSeq 550 flow cell. Per the authors' processing: Because only junctional sequences without quality scores were contained in the immunoSEQ output, filtering matching that applied to full-length reads could not be performed. To assign V/J genes and CDR3, sequences were annotated against IMGT germline references using PyIR, a Python wrapper for IgBLAST v1.9. Reads were removed for weak V/J assignments (E-value above 1e-6), missing CDR3, stop codons, out-of-frame junctions, or ambiguous translated residues. A V3J clonotype was defined by an identical inferred V gene, J gene, and CDR3 amino acid sequence. To compute the percentage overlap between repertoires, the number of shared unique clonotypes was divided by the size of the smaller repertoire. Three approaches were used to assess repertoire richness: RTK rarefaction, the Chao1 estimator, and Recon v2.1 estimates of unobserved clonotypes. For all TCRbeta clonotypes obtained by the gDNA method from a handful of donors, generation probabilities were computed with OLGA. The table was pulled from immuneACCESS by TCRdb, which kept in-frame rearrangements only. Such tables lose some clones; where checked, under half of the loss comes from unresolved V genes, and the rest has no known cause. D and trimming were read from the DNA, whereas the V and J calls and clone size are those reported in that table. For this sample there are about 1.5 million clones; roughly 97% appear just once. The ten largest make up about 1% of the sample.

Ends trimmed: V by 3 bases, J by 3 bases; bases unmatched to a gene: 4. The CDR3 sequence holds 14 residues, the cysteine and phenylalanine included. Just the 42-base CDR3 DNA is kept, in frame starting at base 1. CDR1 is given as MNHNS and CDR2 as SASEGT, both from the germline V gene. The data were taken from a study of shared clonotypes between healthy human individuals (dated by TCRdb to the early 2020s). About the full investigation: The cohort comprised two women and three men aged 18 to 49 years. Libraries were prepared and TCR repertoires were sequenced by different laboratories using diverse techniques, in order to increase sequencing depth and limit assay-specific biases. Per donor, leukapheresis produced somewhere between about 0.8 and 9 billion PBMCs. To estimate repertoire size and how much clonotype sharing occurs between individuals, the study deeply sequenced the blood TCR repertoires of five healthy adults. For each donor, three plates each were used for CD4 naive and CD4 memory, two plates were used for CD8 naive, and one plate was used for CD8 memory.

The study at large found these results: Sharing across several donors was observed for around 4.8% of naive CD4, 3.5% of naive CD8, roughly 2.4% of memory CD4, and around 0.42% of memory CD8 clonotypes. Because the study included a small number of donors, the genetic and exposure-history diversity represented was limited. Higher generation probabilities were observed for clonotypes shared by all four sorted-subset donors than for non-shared clonotypes. Incomplete sequencing was indicated by rarefaction of sorted-subset datasets, despite the large sequencing depth. Estimated clonotype richness was generally larger for naive than for memory subsets. Sampling was restricted to blood, and TCR repertoires in tissues likely differ from the TCR repertoires found in blood. Pairwise subsampling indicated that sequencing depth was expected to affect the degree of clonotype sharing among donors.

This receptor was taken from a man younger than 45 in good health. Sequenced sample: naive CD4+ T cells sorted from blood. This specimen's cell subset or site label, per the study, means: CD45RA+ positively selected. Rearrangement joined TRBV6-1 to TRBJ2-7; 8 bases in between match TRBD2. The CDR3 loop reads CASSERGAGYEQYF. The DNA is as follows: TGTGCCAGCAGTGAGCGGGGGGCGGGCTACGAGCAGTACTTC.